The 9 T cell receptor beta chains reported below all come from one sample, sequenced in a study of cytotoxic CD8 clonotypes in ibrutinib-treated CLL. Data came from immunoSEQ multiplex PCR; TCRdb stores just in-frame clones and leaves some out. The table has more than 300,000 clones, around four fifths seen once. This specimen was PBMCs, taken before ibrutinib treatment. The receptors were sampled from a human donor with chronic lymphocytic leukemia.

This sequence joins TRBV6-6 and TRBJ1-3; D unresolved. The germline V gene encodes CDR1 MNHNY and CDR2 SVGAGI (reference sequence). The CDR3 is made up of 15 amino acids. V lost 2 bases to trimming and J lost 0 bases, with 8 bases between them. The CDR3 protein is CASSYADGSGNTIYF. DNA for the CDR3: TGTGCCAGCAGTTACGCGGACGGCTCTGGAAACACCATATATTTT.

V usage is TRBV29-1 and J usage is TRBJ2-7, with 9 bases aligning to TRBD1. V lost 4 bases to trimming and J lost 5 bases; unmatched junction nucleotides: 12. The CDR3 covers 15 residues. CDR1 is SQVTM and CDR2 is ANQGSEA in the germline V gene. In nucleotides, the CDR3 is TGCAGCGTTGTTTCCTCCGGGACAGGGCAGAACGAGCAGTACTTC. Translation gives CSVVSSGTGQNEQYF.

The chain has TRBV7-9 and TRBJ2-2; no definite D call. V lost 1 base and J 0 bases, leaving 12 bases between the germline ends. Germline V CDR1 and CDR2: SEHNR, FQNEAQ (reference sequence). CDR3 length: 17 amino acids. The CDR3, as DNA: TGTGCCAGCAGCTTAGTGGCGGCGGAAGCGAACACCGGGGAGCTGTTTTTT. Protein sequence: CASSLVAAEANTGELFF.

In its sample, this clone was seen once. The chain couples TRBV7-9 to TRBJ2-2; 10 nucleotides agree with TRBD2. Trimming cost V 5 bases and J 4 bases; bases outside gene matches: 7. The CDR3 has 16 residues. Germline assignment: CDR1 SEHNR and CDR2 FQNEAQ (reference sequence). The chain's CDR3 is CASSPPGLAPTGELFF. CDR3 coding DNA: TGTGCCAGCAGCCCACCGGGACTAGCGCCCACCGGGGAGCTGTTTTTT.

The chain employs TRBV9 and TRBJ2-1, with D tentatively TRBD2 (6 bases). V was trimmed by 0 bases and J by 6 bases, leaving 10 bases between them. CDR1 and CDR2 (germline): SGDLS, YYNGEE. There are 14 residues in the CDR3. DNA for the CDR3: TGTGCCAGCAGCGTAGTGATTAGCGGCAATGAGCAGTTCTTC. This codes for CASSVVISGNEQFF.

The chain links TRBV5-1 to TRBJ2-7; 8 nucleotides match TRBD1. The J segment lost 4 bases and the V segment lost 4 bases, leaving 7 bases of the junction unmatched. CDR1 is SGHRS, CDR2 YFSETQ, per germline. The CDR3 sequence is 14 residues long. CDR3 sequence reads: CASSRGTGDYEQYF. The CDR3 region has the DNA TGCGCCAGCAGCCGAGGGACAGGAGATTACGAGCAGTACTTC.

The chain joins TRBV25-1 to TRBJ2-1; a weak D match, TRBD1 (5 bases). This CDR3 spans 15 amino acids. Germline values: CDR1 MGHDK, CDR2 SYGVNS. V dropped 5 bases and J dropped 4 bases, with 15 bases sitting between them. CDR3 coding DNA: TGTGCCAGCAGTAGCATAGGGGTAGAGTACAATGAGCAGTTCTTC. The encoded protein is CASSSIGVEYNEQFF.

The rearrangement uses TRBV27 and TRBJ1-2, with D possibly matching TRBD1 (5 bases). Looked up from germline, CDR1 is MNHEY and CDR2 is SMNVEV (reference sequence). The CDR3 is 15 residues long. Trimming removed 0 bases at V and 3 bases at J, with 11 bases between. CDR3 DNA sequence: TGTGCCAGCAGTTTATCGGTGGGAGGGGACTATGGCTACACCTTC. Translation gives CASSLSVGGDYGYTF.

The chain carries TRBV6-4 and TRBJ2-1, with D hard to call. The CDR3 consists of 13 residues. Germline CDR1 and CDR2: MRHNA and SNTAGT. The V end lost 0 bases, the J end lost 6 bases, and 6 bases lay between the germline ends. In DNA, the CDR3 is TGTGCCAGCAGTGACTCATCGGGCAATGAGCAGTTCTTC. Its translation: CASSDSSGNEQFF.